This is a list of T cell receptor beta chains from one sample in a study of T cell responses to AZD1222 COVID-19 vaccine. The repertoire was sequenced with immunoSEQ multiplex PCR; TCRdb's copy has only in-frame clones and lacks some. Of under 130,000 clones in the sample, more than 90% are singletons; the top ten hold 2.2%. Sequenced here: peripheral blood, sampled on day 0 of AZD1222 vaccination. These receptors were obtained from an adult in good health. CDR3s include the opening cysteine and the closing phenylalanine or tryptophan. Fields, in order: J gene, V gene, CDR3 protein.

TRBJ2-7 | TRBV4-3 | CASSQRTGSYEQYF
TRBJ2-1 | TRBV7-2 | CASALKLGHGGEQFF
TRBJ2-1 | TRBV11-3 | CASSAGGLDPYNEQFF
TRBJ1-1 | TRBV27 | CASRPSRGLSTEAFF
TRBJ1-1 | TRBV5-1 | CASTRRDRGLGTEAFF
TRBJ1-1 | TRBV6-1 | CASVRESEAFF
TRBJ1-5 | TRBV18 | CASSPRDKRTPKHF
TRBJ1-1 | TRBV28 | CASSFRRGLGAFF
TRBJ1-2 | TRBV27 | CASSTRLSGGYTF
TRBJ1-3 | TRBV2 | CASSETAGRGNTIYF
TRBJ1-1 | TRBV6-5 | CASSVQGTEAFF
TRBJ1-2 | TRBV5-4 | CASSRQGARGYTF
TRBJ1-1 | TRBV12-3/TRBV12-4 | CASSLTQNTEAFF
TRBJ2-7 | TRBV11-3 | CASSAGTDLSEQYF
TRBJ2-7 | TRBV27 | CASSLGGSYEQYF
TRBJ1-5 | TRBV30 | CAWSAGINSNQPQHF
TRBJ2-7 | TRBV6-5 | CASSITSGEQYF
TRBJ1-3 | TRBV7-2 | CASSLVSGGGNTIYF